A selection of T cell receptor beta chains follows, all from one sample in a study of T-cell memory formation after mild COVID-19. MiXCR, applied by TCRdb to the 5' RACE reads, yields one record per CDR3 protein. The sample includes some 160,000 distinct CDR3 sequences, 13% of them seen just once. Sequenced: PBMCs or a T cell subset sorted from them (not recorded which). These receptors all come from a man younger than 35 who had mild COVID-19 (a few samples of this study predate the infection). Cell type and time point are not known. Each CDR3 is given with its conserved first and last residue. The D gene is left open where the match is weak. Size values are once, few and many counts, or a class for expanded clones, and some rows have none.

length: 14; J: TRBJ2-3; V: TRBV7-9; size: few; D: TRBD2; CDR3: CASSSGLGLGTQYF; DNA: TGTGCCAGCAGCTCGGGACTAGGGCTGGGTACGCAGTATTTT
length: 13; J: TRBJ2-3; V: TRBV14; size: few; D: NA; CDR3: CASSQGTTGTQYF; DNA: TGTGCCAGCAGCCAAGGGACCACGGGTACGCAGTATTTT
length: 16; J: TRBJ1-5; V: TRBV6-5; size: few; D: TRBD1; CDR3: CASSDRAGGANQPQHF; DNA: TGTGCCAGCAGTGACCGGGCAGGGGGAGCTAATCAGCCCCAGCATTTT
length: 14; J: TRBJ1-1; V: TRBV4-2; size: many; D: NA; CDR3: CASSQDSTATEAFF; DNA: TGTGCCAGCAGCCAAGATTCTACTGCTACTGAAGCTTTCTTT
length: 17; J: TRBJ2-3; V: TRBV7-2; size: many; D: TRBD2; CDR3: CASSPWASGAGVDTQYF; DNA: TGTGCCAGCAGTCCGTGGGCTAGCGGGGCTGGGGTAGATACGCAGTATTTT
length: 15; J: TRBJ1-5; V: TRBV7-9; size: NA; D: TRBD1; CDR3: CASSSGTGPGGPQHF; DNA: TGTGCCAGCAGCTCCGGGACAGGTCCAGGCGGGCCCCAGCATTTT
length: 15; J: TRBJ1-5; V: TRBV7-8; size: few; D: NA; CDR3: CASSRDGRINQPQHF; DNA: TGTGCCAGCAGCAGAGATGGCAGAATCAATCAGCCCCAGCATTTT
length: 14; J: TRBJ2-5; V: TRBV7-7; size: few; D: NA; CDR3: CASSAGLNKETQYF; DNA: TGTGCTAGCAGCGCGGGACTTAATAAAGAGACCCAGTACTTC
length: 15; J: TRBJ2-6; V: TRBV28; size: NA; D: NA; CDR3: CASSLIQSGANVLTF; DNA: TGTGCCAGCAGTTTAATCCAGTCTGGGGCCAACGTCCTGACTTTC
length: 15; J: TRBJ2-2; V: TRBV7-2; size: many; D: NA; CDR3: CASSRGPANTGELFF; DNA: TGTGCCAGCAGCCGCGGACCCGCGAACACCGGGGAGCTGTTTTTT
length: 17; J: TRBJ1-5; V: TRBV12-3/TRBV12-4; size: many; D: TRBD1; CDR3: CASSLRDRGITNQPQHF; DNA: TGTGCCAGCAGTTTACGGGACAGGGGGATTACAAATCAGCCCCAGCATTTT
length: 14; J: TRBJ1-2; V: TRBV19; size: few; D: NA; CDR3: CASRNRQEFYGYTF; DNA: TGTGCCAGTAGGAACCGACAGGAATTCTATGGCTACACCTTC
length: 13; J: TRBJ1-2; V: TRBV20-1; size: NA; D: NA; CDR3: CSAEVDRSYGYTF; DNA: TGCAGTGCTGAGGTGGACAGATCCTATGGCTACACCTTC
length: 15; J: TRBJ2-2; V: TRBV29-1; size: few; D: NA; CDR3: CSVESYGGSTGELFF; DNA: TGCAGCGTTGAGTCTTATGGGGGGTCCACCGGGGAGCTGTTTTTT
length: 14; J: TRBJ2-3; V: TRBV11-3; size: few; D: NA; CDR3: CASSFKGWADTQYF; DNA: TGTGCCAGCAGCTTCAAGGGTTGGGCAGATACGCAGTATTTT
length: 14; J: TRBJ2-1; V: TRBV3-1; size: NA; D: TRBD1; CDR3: CASSRGTGYNEQFF; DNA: TGTGCCAGCAGCCGGGGGACAGGGTACAATGAGCAGTTCTTC
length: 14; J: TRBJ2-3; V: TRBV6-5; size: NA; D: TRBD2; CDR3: CATASGVFVDTQYF; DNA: TGTGCCACAGCTAGCGGGGTGTTCGTGGATACGCAGTATTTT
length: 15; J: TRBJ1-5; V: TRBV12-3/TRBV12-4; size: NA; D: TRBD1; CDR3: CASSLGGTGAQPQHF; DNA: TGTGCCAGCAGTCTGGGAGGGACAGGGGCCCAGCCCCAGCATTTT
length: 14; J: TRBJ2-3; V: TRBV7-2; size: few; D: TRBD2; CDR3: CASSGGGWTDTQYF; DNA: TGTGCCAGCAGCGGCGGGGGGTGGACAGATACGCAGTATTTT
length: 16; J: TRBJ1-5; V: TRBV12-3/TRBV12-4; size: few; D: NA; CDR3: CASSLAGSVGGQPQHF; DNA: TGTGCCAGCAGTTTAGCCGGGTCCGTCGGGGGCCAGCCCCAGCATTTT
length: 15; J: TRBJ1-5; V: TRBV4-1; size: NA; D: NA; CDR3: CASSLPDSANQPQHF; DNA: TGCGCCAGCAGCCTGCCGGACAGCGCTAATCAGCCCCAGCATTTT
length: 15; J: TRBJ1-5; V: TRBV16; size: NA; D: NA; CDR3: CASSPRGGSNQPQHF; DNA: TGTGCCAGCAGCCCTCGGGGGGGAAGCAATCAGCCCCAGCATTTT
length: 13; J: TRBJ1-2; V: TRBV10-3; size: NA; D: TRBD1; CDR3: CAISLQGDYGYTF; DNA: TGTGCCATCTCCCTCCAGGGGGACTATGGCTACACCTTC
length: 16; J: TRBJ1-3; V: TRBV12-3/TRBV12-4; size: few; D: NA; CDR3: CASSRYWGVSGNTIYF; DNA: TGTGCCAGCAGCCGTTATTGGGGAGTCTCTGGAAACACCATATATTTT
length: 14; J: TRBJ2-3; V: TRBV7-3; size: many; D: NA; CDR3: CASSLGTSTDTQYF; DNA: TGTGCCAGCAGCTTAGGGACTAGCACAGATACGCAGTATTTT
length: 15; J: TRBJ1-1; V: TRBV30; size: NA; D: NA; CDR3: CAWRENRGMNTEAFF; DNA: TGTGCCTGGAGAGAGAATAGGGGGATGAACACTGAAGCTTTCTTT
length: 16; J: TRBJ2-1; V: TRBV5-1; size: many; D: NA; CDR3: CASSLPSPGTYNEQFF; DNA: TGCGCCAGCAGCCTTCCATCCCCAGGGACCTACAATGAGCAGTTCTTC
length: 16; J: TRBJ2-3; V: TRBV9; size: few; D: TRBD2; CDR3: CASSALAGGHSDTQYF; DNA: TGTGCCAGCAGCGCCCTAGCGGGGGGGCATTCAGATACGCAGTATTTT
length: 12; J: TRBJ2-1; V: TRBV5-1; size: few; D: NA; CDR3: CASSFPGEEQFF; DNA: TGCGCCAGCAGCTTTCCAGGCGAAGAGCAGTTCTTC
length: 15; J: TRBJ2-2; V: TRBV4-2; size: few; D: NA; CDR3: CASSQDFVAPGELFF; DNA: TGTGCCAGCAGCCAAGATTTCGTGGCCCCCGGGGAGCTGTTTTTT
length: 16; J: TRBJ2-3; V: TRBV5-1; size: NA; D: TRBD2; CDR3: CASSLSASGRLGTQYF; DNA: TGCGCCAGCAGCTTGAGTGCTAGCGGGAGGTTAGGTACGCAGTATTTT
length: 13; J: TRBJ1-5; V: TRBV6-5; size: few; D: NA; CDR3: CASSSQGRQPQHF; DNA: TGTGCCAGCAGTTCCCAGGGCCGGCAGCCCCAGCATTTT
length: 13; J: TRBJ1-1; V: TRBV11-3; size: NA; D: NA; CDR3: CASSGQTNTEAFF; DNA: TGTGCCAGCAGTGGACAGACCAACACTGAAGCTTTCTTT
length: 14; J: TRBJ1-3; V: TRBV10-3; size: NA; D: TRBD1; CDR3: CAITSDRSGNTIYF; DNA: TGTGCCATCACCTCGGACAGGAGTGGAAACACCATATATTTT
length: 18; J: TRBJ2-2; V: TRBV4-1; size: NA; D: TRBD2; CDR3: CASSQRTSGGTNTGELFF; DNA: TGCGCCAGCAGCCAGAGGACTAGCGGGGGGACTAACACCGGGGAGCTGTTTTTT
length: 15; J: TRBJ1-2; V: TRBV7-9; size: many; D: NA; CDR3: CASSLGAAGAYGYTF; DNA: TGTGCCAGCAGCTTAGGTGCGGCAGGAGCTTATGGCTACACCTTC
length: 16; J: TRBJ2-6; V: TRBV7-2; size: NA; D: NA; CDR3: CASSFSRISGANVLTF; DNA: TGTGCCAGCAGCTTTTCTCGGATCTCTGGGGCCAACGTCCTGACTTTC
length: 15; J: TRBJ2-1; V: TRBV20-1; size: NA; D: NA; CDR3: CSARDRGPAYNEQFF; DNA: TGCAGTGCTAGAGATCGGGGCCCTGCCTACAATGAGCAGTTCTTC
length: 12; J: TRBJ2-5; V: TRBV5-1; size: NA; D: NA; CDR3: CASRRPRETQYF; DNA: TGCGCCAGCAGACGACCGAGAGAGACCCAGTACTTC
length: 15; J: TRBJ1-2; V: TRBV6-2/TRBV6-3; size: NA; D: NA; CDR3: CASSYVPRGTDGYTF; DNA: TGTGCCAGCAGTTATGTCCCCAGGGGTACGGATGGCTACACCTTC
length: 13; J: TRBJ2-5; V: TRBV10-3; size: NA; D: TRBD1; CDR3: CAISQGERETQYF; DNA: TGTGCCATCAGTCAGGGGGAGCGCGAGACCCAGTACTTC
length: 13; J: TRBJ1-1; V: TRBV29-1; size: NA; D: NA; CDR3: CSVSHDVNTEAFF; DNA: TGCAGCGTTTCCCACGACGTGAACACTGAAGCTTTCTTT
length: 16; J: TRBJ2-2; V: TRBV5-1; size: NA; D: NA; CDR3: CASSLNRARNTGELFF; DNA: TGCGCCAGCAGCCTAAACAGGGCGCGGAACACCGGGGAGCTGTTTTTT